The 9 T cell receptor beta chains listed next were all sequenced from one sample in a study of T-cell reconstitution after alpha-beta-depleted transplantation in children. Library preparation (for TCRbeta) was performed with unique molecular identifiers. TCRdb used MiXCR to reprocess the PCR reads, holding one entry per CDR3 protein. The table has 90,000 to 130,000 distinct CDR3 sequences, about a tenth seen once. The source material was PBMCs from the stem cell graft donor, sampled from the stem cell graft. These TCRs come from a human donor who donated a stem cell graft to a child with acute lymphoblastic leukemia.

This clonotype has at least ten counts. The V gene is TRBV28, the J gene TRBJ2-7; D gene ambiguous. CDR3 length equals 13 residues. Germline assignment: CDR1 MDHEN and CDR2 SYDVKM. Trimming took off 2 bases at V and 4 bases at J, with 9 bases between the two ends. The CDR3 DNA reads TGTGCCAGCAGTTTAAGGGATGGGTACGAGCAGTACTTC. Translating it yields CASSLRDGYEQYF.

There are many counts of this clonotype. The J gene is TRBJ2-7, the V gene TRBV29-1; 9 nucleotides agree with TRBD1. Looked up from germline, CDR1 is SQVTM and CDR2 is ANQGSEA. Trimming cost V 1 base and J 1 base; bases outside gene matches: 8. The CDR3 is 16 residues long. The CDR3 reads CSVEGPRGQGSYEQYF. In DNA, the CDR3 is TGCAGCGTTGAAGGTCCCCGGGGACAGGGATCCTACGAGCAGTACTTC.

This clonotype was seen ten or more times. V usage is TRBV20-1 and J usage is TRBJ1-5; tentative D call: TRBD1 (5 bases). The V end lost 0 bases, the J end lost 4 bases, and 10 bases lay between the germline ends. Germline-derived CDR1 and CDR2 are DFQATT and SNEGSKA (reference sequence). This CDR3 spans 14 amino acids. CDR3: CSARESRGNQPQHF. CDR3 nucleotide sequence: TGCAGTGCTAGAGAGTCCCGGGGGAATCAGCCCCAGCATTTT.

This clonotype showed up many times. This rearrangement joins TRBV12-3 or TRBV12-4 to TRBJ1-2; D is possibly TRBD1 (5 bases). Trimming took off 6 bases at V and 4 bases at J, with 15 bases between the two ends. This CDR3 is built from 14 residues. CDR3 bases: TGTGCCAGCAGAGTCGAATCGAGGGGCTATGGCTACACCTTC. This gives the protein CASRVESRGYGYTF.

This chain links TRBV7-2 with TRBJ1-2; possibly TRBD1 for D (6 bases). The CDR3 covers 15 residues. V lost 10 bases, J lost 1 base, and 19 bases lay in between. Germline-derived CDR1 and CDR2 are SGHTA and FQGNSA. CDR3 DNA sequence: TGTGCCACCAGGACAGATAGTCAATTTAACTATGGCTACACCTTC. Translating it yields CATRTDSQFNYGYTF.

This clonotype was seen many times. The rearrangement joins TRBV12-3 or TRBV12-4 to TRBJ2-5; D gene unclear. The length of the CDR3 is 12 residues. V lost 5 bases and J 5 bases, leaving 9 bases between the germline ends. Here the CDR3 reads CASSPFGETQYF. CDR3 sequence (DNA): TGTGCCAGCAGTCCTTTCGGGGAGACCCAGTACTTC.

CDR3 amino acids: CAISPRASGRASEQFF. The CDR3 DNA follows: TGTGCCATCAGCCCCCGGGCTAGCGGGAGGGCCAGTGAGCAGTTCTTC. The chain is built from TRBV10-3 and TRBJ2-1, with TRBD2 matching over 12 bases. With V trimmed by 6 bases and J by 9 bases, 12 bases remained unmatched. Germline V gene lookup returns CDR1 ENHRY and CDR2 SYGVKD. This CDR3 has 16 residues.

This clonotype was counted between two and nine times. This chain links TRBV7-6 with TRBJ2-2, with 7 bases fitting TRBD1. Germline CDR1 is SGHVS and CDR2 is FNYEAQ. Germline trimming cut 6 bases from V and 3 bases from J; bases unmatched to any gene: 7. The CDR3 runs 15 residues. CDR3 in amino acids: CASRYGQVDTGELFF. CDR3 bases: TGTGCCAGCAGATACGGACAGGTTGACACCGGGGAGCTGTTTTTT.

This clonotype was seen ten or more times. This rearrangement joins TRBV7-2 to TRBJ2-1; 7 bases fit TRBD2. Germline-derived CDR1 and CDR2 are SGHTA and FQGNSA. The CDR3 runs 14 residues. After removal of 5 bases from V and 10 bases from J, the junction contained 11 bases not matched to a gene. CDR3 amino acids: CASSARGTPKEQFF. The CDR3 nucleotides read TGTGCCAGCAGCGCGCGGGGGACCCCAAAGGAGCAGTTCTTC.